The source of this TCR beta chain is a study of T cell changes during pregnancy in multiple sclerosis. Trimming stripped 8 bases from V and 5 bases from J, with 18 bases between. CDR1 and CDR2 from the germline V gene are MNHNY and SVGAGI (reference sequence). This CDR3 is 15 amino acids long. Method: immunoSEQ multiplex PCR; TCRdb's copy keeps in-frame clones and lacks some. The table lists about 36,000 clones, over 80% of them singletons. This chain links TRBV6-6 with TRBJ2-2; D is undetermined. Sequencing was done on a sample of PBMCs (not recorded whether the cells were cultured). The sequence was obtained from a female donor with multiple sclerosis, enrolled in a pregnancy study. The CDR3 coding sequence is TGTGCCAGCCGTGACTCCCTAACCATTACCGGGGAGCTGTTTTTT. Translating gives CASRDSLTITGELFF.